The present TCR beta chain was sequenced within a study of circulating CD8 cells and anti-PD-1 response in melanoma (TCRdb year 2020). Some background on the complete study: Nivolumab was administered to patients intravenously at 3 mg/kg every 2 weeks. Of the approximately 13 patients in the melanoma cohort, anti-PD-1 was received as first-line therapy by seven patients, and prior targeted therapy or immunotherapy had been received by six patients. Patients with complete or partial responses were classified as responders, and patients with stable or progressive disease (RECIST v1.1) were classified as non-responders. The TCR repertoire analysis covered approximately eleven melanoma patients: 7 non-responders and 4 responders. PD-1 on on-treatment samples was detected using a biotinylated anti-human IgG4 antibody. Study-wide conclusions, independent of this receptor: The cohort mixed treatment-naive and previously treated patients, which the authors noted could influence results. Because tumor material was not accessible, tumor reactivity was instead assessed by peptide assays on expanded sorted subsets. Diversity was greatest in the DNEG repertoire, PD-1 and DPOS had similar and higher clonality, and TIGIT repertoires had the lowest diversity. Repertoires were largely private between subsets, with under 8% of TRB clonotypes shared at M1; sharing was highest between DPOS and TIGIT. Only baseline and M1 samples, drawn from a small cohort with few responders, went into the published TCR repertoire comparisons. Because of limited material, replicates were generally not included when the experiments were performed.

Instrument on record: NextSeq 500. TCR libraries were prepared from about 14 ng of total RNA with the QIAseq Immune Repertoire RNA Library Kit, Human TCR Panel. The TCR libraries were sequenced on an Illumina NextSeq using a Mid Output V2 kit and asymmetric 261x41 paired-end reads. Each TCR library was diluted to about 3.8 nM, pooled, denatured and loaded at approximately 0.97 pM. The authors' analysis ran thus. Processing of the TCR FASTQ files took place in the QIAGEN GeneGlobe Data Analysis Center, and downstream analysis was done in R 3.5.2. Clonality was calculated as one minus Shannon entropy normalized by the log of the number of unique productive sequences. TRA or TRB clonotypes differing in abundance between baseline and M1 were identified within each subset by Fisher exact tests at 5% FDR. Differentially abundant clonotypes were grouped as emerging, expanding, contracting or non-expanding/contracting. Morisita's overlap index was used to measure how much repertoires overlapped between patients. TCRdb's own reprocessing of the public reads used fastp at Q25 and MiXCR and kept productive beta chains. When rows share a CDR3 protein, they turn into one entry using the most common DNA and genes. The V and J calls follow TCRdb's processing rather than the paper's. The sample table holds 40 to 45 distinct CDR3 sequences.

Four subsets defined by PD-1 and/or TIGIT were sorted from live CD3+CD8+TCRalphabeta+ cells on a BD FACSAria II cell sorter. To characterize how relevant each subset is to anti-PD-1 therapy response, circulating CD8 T cells were sorted into four subsets based on PD-1 and TIGIT expression. For each sorted CD8 T-cell subset, both the TCR alpha and TCR beta chains were sequenced. Peripheral blood was collected before the first anti-PD-1 injection, after two injections and after four injections. PBMCs were immediately isolated by Ficoll gradient centrifugation. Until use, PBMCs were cryopreserved in liquid nitrogen in RPMI containing around 19% FCS and around 10% DMSO. After thawing, PBMCs were stained with a viability dye plus antibodies against CD3, CD8alpha, TCRalphabeta, PD-1 and TIGIT. The RNeasy Kit was used to extract total RNA, and all samples came in with a RIN above 7. Including the terminal cysteine and phenylalanine, the CDR3 comprises 15 residues. Of all the DNA, just the CDR3 is kept, 45 bases in frame from base 1. CDR1 and CDR2 (SNHLY, FYNNEI) derive from the germline V gene. V is shortened by 2 bases, J by 3 bases, and the region joining them spans 14 bases.

As to this clonotype: Its antigen remains unidentified. No much larger clone is present one base from it, and per-base qualities are unavailable.

The sample was CD8+ T cells from PBMCs, taken at baseline or after one month of anti-PD-1 therapy (not recorded which). The chain joins TRBV2 to TRBJ2-7, with the D gene possibly TRBD1 or TRBD2, each one fitting 6 bases. This TCR was recovered from a human donor with melanoma. The bases are TGTGCCAGCAGTGAATTGGGAGGCAGGGGCTACGAGCAGTACTTC. It is translated as CASSELGGRGYEQYF.